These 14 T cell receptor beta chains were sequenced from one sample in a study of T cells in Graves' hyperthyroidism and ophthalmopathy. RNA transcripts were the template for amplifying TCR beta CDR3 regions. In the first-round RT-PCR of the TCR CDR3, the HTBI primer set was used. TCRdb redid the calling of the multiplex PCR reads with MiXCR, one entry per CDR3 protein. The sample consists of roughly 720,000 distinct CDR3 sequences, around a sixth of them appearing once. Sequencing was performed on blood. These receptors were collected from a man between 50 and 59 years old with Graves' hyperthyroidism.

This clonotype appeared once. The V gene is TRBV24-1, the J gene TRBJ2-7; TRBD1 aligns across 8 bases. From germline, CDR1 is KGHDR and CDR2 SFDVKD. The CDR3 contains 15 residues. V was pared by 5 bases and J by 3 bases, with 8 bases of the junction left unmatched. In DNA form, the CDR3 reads TGTGCCACCAGTGCGTGGACAGGGTCACACTACGAGCAGTACTTC. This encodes CATSAWTGSHYEQYF.

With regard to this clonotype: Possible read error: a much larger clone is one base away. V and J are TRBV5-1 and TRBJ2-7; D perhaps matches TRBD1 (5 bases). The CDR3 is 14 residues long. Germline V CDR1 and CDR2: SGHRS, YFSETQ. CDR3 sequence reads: CVSSFGAVGYEQYF. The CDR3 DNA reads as TGCGTCAGCAGCTTTGGGGCCGTGGGTTACGAGCAGTACTTC.

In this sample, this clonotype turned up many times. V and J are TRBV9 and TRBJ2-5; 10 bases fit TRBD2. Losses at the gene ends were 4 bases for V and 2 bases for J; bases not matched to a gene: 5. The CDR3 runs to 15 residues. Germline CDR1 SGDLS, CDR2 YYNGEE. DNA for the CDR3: TGTGCCAGCAGCCCTACTAGCGGGGCACAAGAGACCCAGTACTTC. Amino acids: CASSPTSGAQETQYF.

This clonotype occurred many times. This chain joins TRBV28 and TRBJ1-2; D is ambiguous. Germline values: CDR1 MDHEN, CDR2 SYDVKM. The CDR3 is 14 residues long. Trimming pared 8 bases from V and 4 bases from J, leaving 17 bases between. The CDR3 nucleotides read TGTGCCAGCGGGTTAGGGAGCCCTATCTATGGCTACACCTTC. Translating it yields CASGLGSPIYGYTF.

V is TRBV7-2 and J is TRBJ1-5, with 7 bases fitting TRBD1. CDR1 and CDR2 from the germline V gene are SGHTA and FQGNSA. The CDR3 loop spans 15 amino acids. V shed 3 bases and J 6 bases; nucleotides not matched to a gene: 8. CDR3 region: CASSLQGNRGQPQHF. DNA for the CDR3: TGTGCCAGCAGCTTGCAGGGGAACAGGGGTCAGCCCCAGCATTTT.

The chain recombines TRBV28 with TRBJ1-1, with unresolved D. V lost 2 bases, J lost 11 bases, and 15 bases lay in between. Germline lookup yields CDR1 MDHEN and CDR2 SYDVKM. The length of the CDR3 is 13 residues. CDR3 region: CASSLQAGFVAFF. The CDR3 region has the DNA TGTGCCAGCAGTTTACAGGCGGGGTTCGTGGCTTTCTTT.

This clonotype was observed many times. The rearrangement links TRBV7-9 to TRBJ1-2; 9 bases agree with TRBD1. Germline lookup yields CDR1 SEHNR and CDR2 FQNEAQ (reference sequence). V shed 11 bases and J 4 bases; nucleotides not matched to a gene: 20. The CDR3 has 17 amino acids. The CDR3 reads CAVTKDRTGGAGYGYTF. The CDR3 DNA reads TGTGCCGTCACGAAGGATCGCACAGGGGGCGCCGGCTATGGCTACACCTTC.

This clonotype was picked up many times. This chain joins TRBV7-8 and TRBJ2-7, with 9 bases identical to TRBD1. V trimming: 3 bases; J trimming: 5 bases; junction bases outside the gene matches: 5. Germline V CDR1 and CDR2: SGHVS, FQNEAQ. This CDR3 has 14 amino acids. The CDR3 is CASSFTGGRNEQYF. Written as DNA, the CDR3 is TGTGCCAGCAGCTTCACAGGGGGCAGGAACGAGCAGTACTTC.

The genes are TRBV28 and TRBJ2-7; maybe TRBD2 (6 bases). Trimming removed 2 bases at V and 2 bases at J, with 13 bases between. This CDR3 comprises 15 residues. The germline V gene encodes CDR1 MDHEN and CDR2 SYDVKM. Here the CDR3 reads CASSLTSPSTYEQYF. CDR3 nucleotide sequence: TGTGCCAGCAGTTTAACTAGCCCTTCGACCTACGAGCAGTACTTC.

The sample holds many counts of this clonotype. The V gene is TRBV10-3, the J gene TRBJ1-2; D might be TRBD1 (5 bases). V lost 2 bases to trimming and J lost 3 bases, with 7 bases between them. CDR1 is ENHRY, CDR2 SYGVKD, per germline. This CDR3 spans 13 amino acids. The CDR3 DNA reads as TGTGCCATCAGTGAGGAGGGGTACTATGGCTACACCTTC. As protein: CAISEEGYYGYTF.

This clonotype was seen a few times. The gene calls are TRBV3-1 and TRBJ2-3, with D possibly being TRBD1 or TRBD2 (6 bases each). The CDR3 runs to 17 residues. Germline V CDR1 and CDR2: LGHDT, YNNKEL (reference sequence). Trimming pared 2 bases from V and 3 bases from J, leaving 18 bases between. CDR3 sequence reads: CASSQNQGRMRTDTQYF. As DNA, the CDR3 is TGTGCCAGCAGCCAAAACCAGGGGAGGATGAGGACAGATACGCAGTATTTT.

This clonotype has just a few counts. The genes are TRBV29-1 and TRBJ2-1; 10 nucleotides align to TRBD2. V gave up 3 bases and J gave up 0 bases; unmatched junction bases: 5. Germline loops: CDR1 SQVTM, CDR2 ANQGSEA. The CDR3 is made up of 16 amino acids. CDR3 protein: CSVDLAGVGSYNEQFF. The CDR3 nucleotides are TGCAGCGTTGACCTAGCGGGAGTGGGCTCCTACAATGAGCAGTTCTTC.

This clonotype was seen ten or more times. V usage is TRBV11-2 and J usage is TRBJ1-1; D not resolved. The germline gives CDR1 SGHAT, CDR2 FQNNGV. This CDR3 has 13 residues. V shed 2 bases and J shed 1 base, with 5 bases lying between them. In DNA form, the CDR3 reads TGTGCCAGCAGCTTAAAGAGGAACACTGAAGCTTTCTTT. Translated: CASSLKRNTEAFF.

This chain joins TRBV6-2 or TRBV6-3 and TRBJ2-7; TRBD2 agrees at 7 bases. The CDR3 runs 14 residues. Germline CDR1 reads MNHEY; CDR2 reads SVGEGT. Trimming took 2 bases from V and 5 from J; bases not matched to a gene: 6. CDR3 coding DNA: TGTGCCAGCAGTTACCGCGGACTAGTAGACGAGCAGTACTTC. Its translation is CASSYRGLVDEQYF.